Below, 14 T cell receptor beta chains from the same sample are listed, as sequenced in a study of control samples from healthy donors and cancer patients. Using immunoSEQ multiplex PCR, the repertoire was profiled, and TCRdb retains in-frame clones only, with some absent. The sample has tens of thousands of clones, about nine tenths seen once. The material sequenced was blood. These receptors all stem from a man aged 45-60 years in good health.

Worth noting for this clone: In the same sample, other DNA sequences code for this CDR3. The chain couples TRBV5-1 to TRBJ1-1, with D hard to call. V lost 0 bases and J 4 bases, leaving 7 bases between the germline ends. The CDR3 has 13 residues. CDR1 SGHRS and CDR2 YFSETQ come from the germline V gene. The chain's CDR3 is CASSLDGGTEAFF. The CDR3 DNA sequence: TGCGCCAGCAGCTTGGACGGTGGCACTGAAGCTTTCTTT.

This rearrangement joins TRBV10-3 to TRBJ2-2, with D possibly matching TRBD2 (5 bases). The CDR3 consists of 15 residues. Germline CDR1 ENHRY, CDR2 SYGVKD. V dropped 10 bases and J dropped 1 base, with 16 bases sitting between them. CDR3: CATPAGLGNTGELFF. CDR3 DNA: TGTGCCACCCCCGCCGGACTGGGGAACACCGGGGAGCTGTTTTTT.

This sequence joins TRBV7-2 and TRBJ1-5, with D unresolved. V was shortened by 3 bases and J by 7 bases, with 7 bases between the two germline ends. Germline CDR1 is SGHTA and CDR2 is FQGNSA. CDR3 length: 12 amino acids. The CDR3 region has the DNA TGTGCCAGCAGCTTCGGGGAACAGCCCCAGCATTTT. Protein product: CASSFGEQPQHF.

This clone is termed medium-sized. The CDR3 is CASSQTAMIYRRGEKLFF. DNA for the CDR3: TGCGCCAGCAGCCAAACCGCTATGATCTACAGACGGGGAGAAAAACTGTTTTTT. The chain couples TRBV4-1 to TRBJ1-4; D unclear. V was trimmed by 2 bases and J by 8 bases, leaving 24 bases between them. Germline CDR1 reads MGHRA; CDR2 reads YSYEKL. CDR3 length: 18 residues.

The chain has TRBV5-1 and TRBJ2-1, with D maybe TRBD2 (7 bases). The CDR3 runs 16 residues. Per germline, CDR1 SGHRS and CDR2 YFSETQ. V was clipped by 7 bases and J by 4 bases, with 21 bases between them. CDR3 in amino acids: CASAGGGGGTYNEQFF. CDR3 nucleotides: TGCGCCAGCGCTGGCGGGGGCGGGGGAACTTACAATGAGCAGTTCTTC.

The rearrangement uses TRBV5-1 and TRBJ2-7, with D possibly matching TRBD2 (5 bases). The CDR3 covers 14 residues. V was trimmed by 0 bases and J by 7 bases, leaving 14 bases between them. Per germline, CDR1 SGHRS and CDR2 YFSETQ. CDR3 sequence (DNA): TGCGCCAGCAGCTTGGGGCCCCCTTCGGGAGAGCAGTACTTC. This encodes CASSLGPPSGEQYF. The full variable domain, with the rest looked up from reference TRBV5-1 and TRBJ2-7, is KAGVTQTPRYLIKTRGQQVTLSCSPISGHRSVSWYQQTPGQGLQFLFEYFSETQRNKGNFPGRFSGRQFSNSRSEMNVSTLELGDSALYLCASSLGPPSGEQYFGPGTRLTVT.

The chain has TRBV19 and TRBJ1-1, with 8 bases identical to TRBD1. After removal of 8 bases from V and 4 bases from J, the junction contained 6 bases not matched to a gene. The CDR3 is made up of 13 amino acids. Germline V gene lookup returns CDR1 LNHDA and CDR2 SQIVND (reference sequence). The DNA of the CDR3 is TGTGCCAGTGGACCAGGGGGCTTCACTGAAGCTTTCTTT. This translates into CASGPGGFTEAFF.

The genes are TRBV19 and TRBJ1-5; no clear D gene. Trimming cost V 6 bases and J 0 bases, with 15 bases left between them. The CDR3 spans 16 residues. The germline gives CDR1 LNHDA, CDR2 SQIVND (reference sequence). The CDR3 loop reads CASSSTTGYSNQPQHF. CDR3 nucleotides: TGTGCCAGTAGCTCAACGACGGGGTATAGCAATCAGCCCCAGCATTTT.

The chain uses TRBV4-2 and TRBJ2-7; 10 bases line up with TRBD2. This CDR3 is 16 amino acids long. V dropped 1 base and J dropped 2; count of bases not matched to a gene: 5. CDR1 and CDR2 (germline): LGHNA, YNFKEQ. This chain's CDR3 is CASSQVVAGGTYEQYF. Here the CDR3 DNA reads TGTGCCAGCAGCCAAGTGGTAGCGGGGGGAACCTACGAGCAGTACTTC.

The genes are TRBV15 and TRBJ1-2; 9 nucleotides align to TRBD1. The ends lost 3 bases at V and 3 bases at J; junction bases unmatched: 11. This CDR3 spans 17 amino acids. The germline V gene has CDR1 LNHNV and CDR2 YYDKDF (reference sequence). This CDR3 reads CATSRGGQGGWDYGYTF. The CDR3 DNA reads TGTGCCACCAGCAGGGGGGGACAGGGCGGATGGGACTATGGCTACACCTTC.

This chain joins TRBV5-1 and TRBJ1-1; TRBD1 is a possible D gene (5 bases). CDR1 is SGHRS and CDR2 is YFSETQ in the germline V gene. This CDR3 is 15 amino acids long. V lost 4 bases, J lost 4 bases, and 17 bases lay in between. The CDR3, as DNA: TGCGCCAGCAGCCCCCAACTCGGCGGGGGCACTGAAGCTTTCTTT. Amino acids: CASSPQLGGGTEAFF.

This clone has a single count. J is TRBJ2-3 and V is TRBV18; 7 nucleotides match TRBD1. The CDR3 spans 13 residues. The V and J ends lost 5 bases and 4 bases, in that order; junction bases with no gene match: 3. Germline values: CDR1 KGHSH, CDR2 LQKENI. In nucleotides, the CDR3 is TGTGCCAGCTCATCGGGACAGTCAGATACGCAGTATTTT. Residues: CASSSGQSDTQYF.

The V call is TRBV28, the J call TRBJ1-2; 7 nucleotides match TRBD1. Germline V lookup: CDR1 MDHEN, CDR2 SYDVKM. The CDR3 spans 13 residues. The trim removed 5 bases at V and 6 bases at J, leaving 6 bases unmatched. CDR3 sequence reads: CASSLGGMDGYTF. The CDR3 DNA is TGTGCCAGCAGTCTAGGGGGCATGGATGGCTACACCTTC.

This rearrangement joins TRBV4-1 to TRBJ2-3; 12 bases align to TRBD2. CDR3 length equals 18 residues. The V gene's germline CDR1 is MGHRA and CDR2 YSYEKL. V trimming: 4 bases; J trimming: 0 bases; junction bases outside the gene matches: 8. Written as DNA, the CDR3 is TGCGCCAGCAGCCTTACTAGCGGGGGGCCTTCTAGCACAGATACGCAGTATTTT. It translates to CASSLTSGGPSSTDTQYF.